Below, 5 T cell receptor beta chains from the same sample are listed, as sequenced in a study of T cells in localized non-small cell lung cancer (TCRdb year 2020). Receptor libraries were prepared by the immunoSEQ multiplex PCR assay. Here the immuneACCESS table is served through TCRdb, limited to in-frame sequences with V and J called. Missing clones are a known gap in these copies; in checked studies unresolved V genes cover under half, and the rest lacks a known reason. This sample holds 25,000 to 35,000 clones; 80% to 90% were observed only once. The ten largest make up over 9% of the sample. The source was peripheral blood, collected before any cancer treatment. Receptors were obtained from a woman aged 40-69 years with stage I lung adenocarcinoma.

The chain carries TRBV7-9 and TRBJ1-3; no reliable D call. V was shortened by 0 bases and J by 7 bases, with 13 bases between the two germline ends. The CDR3 runs 15 residues. Germline values: CDR1 SEHNR, CDR2 FQNEAQ (reference sequence). The CDR3 bases are TGTGCCAGCAGCTTAGCGCTGGTGCCGCGGAACACCATATATTTT. It specifies CASSLALVPRNTIYF. Looking up the rest from reference TRBV7-9 and TRBJ1-3 gives the full variable domain: DTGVSQNPRHKITKRGQNVTFRCDPISEHNRLYWYRQTLGQGPEFLTYFQNEAQLEKSRLLSDRFSAERPKGSFSTLEIQRTEQGDSAMYLCASSLALVPRNTIYFGEGSWLTVV.

The chain combines TRBV5-4 with TRBJ2-2; D unclear. This CDR3 contains 12 residues. V lost 3 bases to trimming and J lost 5 bases, with 5 bases between them. Germline V gene sequence: CDR1 SGHNT, CDR2 YYREEE (reference sequence). CDR3 protein: CASSWGTGELFF. The CDR3 DNA reads as TGTGCCAGCAGCTGGGGTACCGGGGAGCTGTTTTTT.

V is TRBV19 and J is TRBJ2-3, with 9 bases lining up with TRBD1. The CDR3 runs 13 residues. V was clipped by 11 bases and J by 6 bases; unmatched bases: 9. Germline assignment: CDR1 LNHDA and CDR2 SQIVND (reference sequence). CDR3 nucleotide sequence: TGTGCCGCACAGGGGGCGGTAGGGGATACGCAGTATTTT. This translates into CAAQGAVGDTQYF.

About this clone: The same CDR3 also results from other DNA sequences found in this sample. The chain recombines TRBV2 with TRBJ2-3; possibly TRBD1 for D (5 bases). Germline assignment: CDR1 SNHLY and CDR2 FYNNEI. Trimming took off 7 bases at V and 1 base at J, with 18 bases between the two ends. The CDR3 totals 16 residues. The CDR3 coding sequence is TGTGCCAGCACCGAGAAGGGGATGGCCGGCACAGATACGCAGTATTTT. It yields the protein CASTEKGMAGTDTQYF.

V and J are TRBV9 and TRBJ2-7, with D possibly being TRBD1 (5 bases). In germline, CDR1 is SGDLS, CDR2 YYNGEE. V lost 4 bases, J lost 2 bases, and 13 bases lay in between. This CDR3 has 14 amino acids. CDR3 DNA sequence: TGTGCCAGCAGCCCTTCCGACAGTGCCTACGAGCAGTACTTC. It codes for CASSPSDSAYEQYF.